This is a list of T cell receptor beta chains from one sample in a study of cytomegalovirus exposure and HLA in healthy donors. TCRdb keeps only in-frame clones here, not all; method: immunoSEQ multiplex PCR. The table shows roughly 110,000 clones, with 70% to 80% occurring only once. Sequences were obtained from PBMCs. Receptors originate from a human donor in good health. Both conserved end residues are part of each CDR3. D genes are given only for firm matches. Clone size appears in some rows only: once, few, many, or a class for an expanded clone.

D gene: -; clone size: few; V gene: TRBV29-1; CDR3 protein: CSVSVGRAGNTIYF
D gene: TRBD1; clone size: -; V gene: TRBV5-4; CDR3 protein: CASSFRTGGPDTQYF
D gene: -; clone size: -; V gene: TRBV11-2; CDR3 protein: CASSETYRDSGNTIYF
D gene: TRBD2; clone size: -; V gene: TRBV9; CDR3 protein: CASSVGSGRGTIYNEQFF
D gene: TRBD1; clone size: -; V gene: TRBV6-1; CDR3 protein: CASSEGVGSGTGTYEQYF
D gene: TRBD1; clone size: -; V gene: TRBV19; CDR3 protein: CASSLTGGYGNTEAFF
D gene: -; clone size: -; V gene: TRBV30; CDR3 protein: CAWSVQNTYEQYF
D gene: -; clone size: -; V gene: TRBV5-4; CDR3 protein: CASSLAGGPLTGELFF
D gene: TRBD1; clone size: once; V gene: TRBV7-8; CDR3 protein: CASSSWDRVANTIYF
D gene: TRBD2; clone size: once; V gene: TRBV28; CDR3 protein: CASSLQGLAGGRYEQYF
D gene: -; clone size: -; V gene: TRBV5-1; CDR3 protein: CASSSSGLTNEKLFF
D gene: -; clone size: once; V gene: TRBV7-2; CDR3 protein: CASSLAYNTGELFF
D gene: -; clone size: -; V gene: TRBV28; CDR3 protein: CASRFLQGRNTEAFF
D gene: -; clone size: -; V gene: TRBV4-3; CDR3 protein: CASSQAWAGAENTGELFF
D gene: TRBD2; clone size: -; V gene: TRBV28; CDR3 protein: CASSRIAGSYEQYF
D gene: TRBD2; clone size: -; V gene: TRBV29-1; CDR3 protein: CSVDQLAGGDGTQYF
D gene: TRBD2; clone size: few; V gene: TRBV7-2; CDR3 protein: CASSLNPGLAGKNEQFF
D gene: TRBD1; clone size: -; V gene: TRBV25-1; CDR3 protein: CASSEGDRALNEQFF
D gene: TRBD1; clone size: few; V gene: TRBV28; CDR3 protein: CASQQGKDGYTF
D gene: -; clone size: -; V gene: TRBV7-3; CDR3 protein: CASSTTENTEAFF
D gene: TRBD1; clone size: -; V gene: TRBV9; CDR3 protein: CASSKFRDRGYEQYF
D gene: -; clone size: -; V gene: TRBV30; CDR3 protein: CACIKGERTEAFF
D gene: -; clone size: -; V gene: TRBV13; CDR3 protein: CASSLIGNEQYF
D gene: TRBD2; clone size: -; V gene: TRBV7-9; CDR3 protein: CASSFGGLAGFYNEQFF
D gene: TRBD2; clone size: -; V gene: TRBV6-4; CDR3 protein: CASSLLAGGPNEQFF
D gene: -; clone size: -; V gene: TRBV19; CDR3 protein: CASSVRTGKTLSGANVLTF
D gene: TRBD1; clone size: -; V gene: TRBV7-9; CDR3 protein: CASTLNRGTENAGELFF
D gene: TRBD2; clone size: -; V gene: TRBV5-4; CDR3 protein: CASSLELADTDTQYF
D gene: TRBD2; clone size: -; V gene: TRBV7-9; CDR3 protein: CASSLLGGSIDTQYF